This is a list of T cell receptor beta chains from one sample in a study of T cell responses to AZD1222 COVID-19 vaccine. Assay used: immunoSEQ multiplex PCR; TCRdb lists only in-frame clones, some missing. Of roughly 58,000 clones in the sample, about 88% were seen once. The sample was peripheral blood, taken 28 days after the second AZD1222 dose. The receptors were sampled from an adult who received the AZD1222 COVID-19 vaccine. CDR3s include the opening cysteine and the closing phenylalanine or tryptophan. The D gene is left open where the match is weak. The size entry is marked missing in some rows and otherwise reads once, few, many or a size class.

>-|-|15|TRBJ2-7|TRBV12-5
CATSHPPPAGYEQYF
TGTGCTACCAGTCATCCCCCCCCAGCGGGCTACGAGCAGTACTTC
>-|-|15|TRBJ1-3|TRBV7-2
CASSLVGSSGNTIYF
TGTGCCAGCAGCTTAGTAGGCAGCTCTGGAAACACCATATATTTT
>-|-|16|TRBJ2-2|TRBV4-1
CASRQTGTKNTGELFF
TGCGCCAGCAGACAAACCGGGACAAAAAACACCGGGGAGCTGTTTTTT
>-|TRBD1|16|TRBJ1-5|TRBV5-6
CASSLEGQGAHQPQHF
TGTGCCAGCAGCTTGGAGGGACAGGGGGCACATCAGCCCCAGCATTTT
>-|-|15|TRBJ2-3|TRBV6-5
CASSYAGNRADTQYF
TGTGCCAGCAGTTATGCAGGGAACAGGGCAGATACGCAGTATTTT
>-|TRBD2|14|TRBJ2-3|TRBV14
CASSHGLVRDTQYF
TGTGCCAGCAGCCACGGACTAGTTCGCGATACGCAGTATTTT
>few|TRBD2|18|TRBJ2-2|TRBV6-4
CASSFIAGAPPGTGELFF
TGTGCCAGCAGTTTCATAGCGGGGGCCCCACCGGGCACCGGGGAGCTGTTTTTT
>-|-|13|TRBJ2-3|TRBV5-1
CASWAGSTDTQYF
TGCGCCAGCTGGGCAGGAAGCACAGATACGCAGTATTTT
>-|-|15|TRBJ2-2|TRBV27
CASSSGGENTGELFF
TGTGCCAGCAGCTCCGGCGGGGAAAACACCGGGGAGCTGTTTTTT
>-|-|14|TRBJ2-1|TRBV6-2/TRBV6-3
CASSYSTAGHEQFF
TGTGCCAGCAGTTACTCGACGGCGGGACATGAGCAGTTCTTC
>-|TRBD1|15|TRBJ1-1|TRBV24-1
CATSEDRGGNTEAFF
TGTGCCACCAGTGAGGACAGGGGCGGGAACACTGAAGCTTTCTTT
>-|TRBD2|12|TRBJ2-7|TRBV10-2
CASSGTRSEQYF
TGCGCCAGCAGCGGGACTAGATCCGAGCAGTACTTC
>-|TRBD1|15|TRBJ2-7|TRBV27
CASSFSGQGVYEQYF
TGTGCCAGCAGTTTCTCGGGACAGGGGGTATACGAGCAGTACTTC
>-|-|12|TRBJ2-5|TRBV10-2
CASKQGGETQYF
TGCGCCAGCAAACAGGGTGGAGAGACCCAGTACTTC
>-|TRBD1|14|TRBJ2-7|TRBV5-1
CASGPGTASYEQYF
TGCGCCAGCGGACCCGGGACAGCATCCTACGAGCAGTACTTC
>-|-|18|TRBJ2-1|TRBV7-6
CASSPQVSGPTRTNEQFF
TGTGCCAGCAGCCCTCAAGTTAGCGGTCCTACCCGAACCAATGAGCAGTTCTTC
>-|-|14|TRBJ1-4|TRBV19
CASKSERANEKLFF
TGTGCCAGTAAATCCGAGCGGGCTAATGAAAAACTGTTTTTT
>-|-|13|TRBJ1-6|TRBV12-2
CASRFKPNRTLHF
TGTGCAAGTCGCTTCAAGCCAAACCGAACCCTCCACTTT
>-|TRBD2|16|TRBJ2-3|TRBV11-2
CASRSQLAGTSDTQYF
TGTGCCAGCAGGTCCCAACTAGCGGGTACCTCAGATACGCAGTATTTT
>-|-|14|TRBJ1-2|TRBV19
CASRTGAVDYGYTF
TGTGCCAGTAGAACCGGGGCCGTTGACTATGGCTACACCTTC
>-|-|11|TRBJ1-4|TRBV9
CASSRNEKLFF
TGTGCCAGCAGTCGAAATGAAAAACTGTTTTTT
>-|-|16|TRBJ1-1|TRBV7-2
CASSFRRLEKNTEAFF
TGTGCCAGCAGCTTTCGGCGACTCGAAAAGAACACTGAAGCTTTCTTT
>-|TRBD1|15|TRBJ1-1|TRBV15
CATSREQGKLTEAFF
TGTGCCACCAGCAGAGAACAGGGGAAGTTGACTGAAGCTTTCTTT